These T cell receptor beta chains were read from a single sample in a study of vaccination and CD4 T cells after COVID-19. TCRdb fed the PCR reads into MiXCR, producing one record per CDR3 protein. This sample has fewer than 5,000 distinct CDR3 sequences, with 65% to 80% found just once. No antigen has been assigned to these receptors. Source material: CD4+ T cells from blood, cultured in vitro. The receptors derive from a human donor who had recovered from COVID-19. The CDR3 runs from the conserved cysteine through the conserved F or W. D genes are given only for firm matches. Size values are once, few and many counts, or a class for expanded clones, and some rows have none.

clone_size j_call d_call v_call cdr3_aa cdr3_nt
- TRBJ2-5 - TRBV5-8 CASSLGQGTRTQYF TGTGCCAGCAGCTTGGGGCAGGGCACCAGGACCCAGTACTTC
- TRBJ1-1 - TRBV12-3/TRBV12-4 CASSFTDLEAFF TGTGCCAGCAGTTTCACCGATCTTGAAGCTTTCTTT
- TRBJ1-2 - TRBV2 CASSGWYYGYTF TGTGCCAGCAGTGGGTGGTACTATGGCTACACCTTC
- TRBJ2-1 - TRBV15 CAAARGSSNEQFF TGTGCCGCCGCCCGGGGTAGCAGCAATGAGCAGTTCTTC
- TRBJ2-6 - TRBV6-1 CASSERVTGANVLTF TGTGCCAGCAGTGAACGGGTCACCGGGGCCAACGTCCTGACTTTC
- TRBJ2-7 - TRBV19 CASSIRRDSEQYF TGTGCCAGTAGTATTCGTCGGGACTCCGAGCAGTACTTC
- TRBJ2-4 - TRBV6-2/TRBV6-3 CASSSDGWGQNIQYF TGTGCCAGCAGCTCGGACGGATGGGGACAAAACATTCAGTACTTC
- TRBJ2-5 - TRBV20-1 CSAPRLAEGRETQYF TGCAGTGCTCCCCGACTCGCGGAGGGCAGGGAGACCCAGTACTTC
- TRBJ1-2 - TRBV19 CASSTLVKSGYTF TGTGCCAGTAGTACCCTGGTTAAAAGTGGCTACACCTTC
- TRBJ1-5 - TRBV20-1 CSARDRGFNQPQHF TGCAGTGCTAGAGACAGGGGCTTCAATCAGCCCCAGCATTTT
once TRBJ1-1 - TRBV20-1 CSARRGGNTEAFF TGCAGTGCTAGGAGGGGGGGAAACACTGAAGCTTTCTTT
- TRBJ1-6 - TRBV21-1 CASNRVKTGLVDSPLHF TGTGCCAGCAACCGGGTGAAGACAGGGCTTGTCGATTCACCCCTCCACTTT
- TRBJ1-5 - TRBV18 CASSPGPYVAQHF TGTGCCAGCTCACCAGGACCCTATGTTGCCCAGCATTTT
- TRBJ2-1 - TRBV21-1 CASSKRPNHNEQFF TGTGCCAGCAGCAAACGACCCAACCACAATGAGCAGTTCTTC
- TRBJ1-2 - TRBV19 CASSIRRGYGYTF TGTGCCAGTAGTATACGAAGGGGATATGGCTACACCTTC
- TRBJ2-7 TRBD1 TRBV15 CATSRGFGTARTYEQYF TGTGCCACCAGCAGGGGATTCGGGACAGCTAGGACCTACGAGCAGTACTTC
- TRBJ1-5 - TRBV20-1 CSARTVNNQPQHF TGCAGTGCAAGGACAGTGAACAATCAGCCCCAGCATTTT
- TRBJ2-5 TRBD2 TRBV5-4 CASSPRGLAGEVETQYF TGTGCCAGCAGCCCCCGAGGGCTAGCGGGAGAAGTAGAGACCCAGTACTTC
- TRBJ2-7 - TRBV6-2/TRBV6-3 CASITTSGGAYEQYF TGTGCCAGCATTACAACATCCGGAGGGGCTTACGAGCAGTACTTC
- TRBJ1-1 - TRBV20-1 CSATLHQLNTEAFF TGCAGTGCTACGCTTCATCAATTGAACACTGAAGCTTTCTTT
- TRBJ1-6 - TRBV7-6 CASSLGSDSPLHF TGTGCTAGCAGCTTAGGAAGTGATTCACCCCTCCACTTT
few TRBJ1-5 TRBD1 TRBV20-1 CSARPYRGGGNQPQHF TGCAGTGCTAGACCATACAGGGGTGGTGGCAATCAGCCCCAGCATTTT
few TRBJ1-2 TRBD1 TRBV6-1 CASSRLTGEDGYTF TGTGCCAGCAGCCGACTGACAGGGGAGGATGGCTACACCTTC
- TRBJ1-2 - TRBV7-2 CASSIQVENYGYTF TGTGCCAGCAGCATACAGGTGGAGAACTATGGCTACACCTTC
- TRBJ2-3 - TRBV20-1 CSARGGGAPDTQYF TGCAGTGCTAGAGGGGGGGGGGCCCCAGATACGCAGTATTTT
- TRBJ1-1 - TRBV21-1 CASSKLATEAFF TGTGCCAGCAGCAAATTAGCCACTGAAGCTTTCTTT
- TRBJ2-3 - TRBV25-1 CASTSFASDTQYF TGCGCCAGCACCTCATTTGCATCGGATACGCAGTATTTT